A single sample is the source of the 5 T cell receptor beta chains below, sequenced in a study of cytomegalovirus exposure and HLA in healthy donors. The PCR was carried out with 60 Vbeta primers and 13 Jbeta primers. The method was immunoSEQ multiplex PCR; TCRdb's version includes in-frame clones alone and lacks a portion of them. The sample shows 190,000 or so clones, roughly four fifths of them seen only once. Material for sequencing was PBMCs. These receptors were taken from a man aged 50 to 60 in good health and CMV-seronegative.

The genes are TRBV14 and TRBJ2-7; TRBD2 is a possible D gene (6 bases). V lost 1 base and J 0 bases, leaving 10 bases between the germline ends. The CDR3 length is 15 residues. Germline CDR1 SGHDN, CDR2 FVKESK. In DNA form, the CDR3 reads TGTGCCAGCAGCCAAGTCCGGCGGGACTCCTACGAGCAGTACTTC. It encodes CASSQVRRDSYEQYF.

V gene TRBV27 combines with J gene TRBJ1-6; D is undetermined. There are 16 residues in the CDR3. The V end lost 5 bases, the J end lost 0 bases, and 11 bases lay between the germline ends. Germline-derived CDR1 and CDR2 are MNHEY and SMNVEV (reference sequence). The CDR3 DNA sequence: TGTGCCAGCAGTCTCAAGAGAAGCTCCTATAATTCACCCCTCCACTTT. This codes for CASSLKRSSYNSPLHF.

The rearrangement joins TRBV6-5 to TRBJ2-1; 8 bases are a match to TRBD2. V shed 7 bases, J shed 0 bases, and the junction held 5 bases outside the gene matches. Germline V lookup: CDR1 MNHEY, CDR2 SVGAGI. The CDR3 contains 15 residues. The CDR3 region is CASTRGGSSYNEQFF. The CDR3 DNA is TGTGCCAGCACACGGGGGGGGAGCTCCTACAATGAGCAGTTCTTC.

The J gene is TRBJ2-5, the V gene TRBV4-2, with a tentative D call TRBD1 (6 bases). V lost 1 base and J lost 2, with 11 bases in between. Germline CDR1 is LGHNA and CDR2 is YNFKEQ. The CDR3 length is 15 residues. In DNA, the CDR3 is TGTGCCAGCAGCCAAGCGGGGACAACTCAAGAGACCCAGTACTTC. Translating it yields CASSQAGTTQETQYF.

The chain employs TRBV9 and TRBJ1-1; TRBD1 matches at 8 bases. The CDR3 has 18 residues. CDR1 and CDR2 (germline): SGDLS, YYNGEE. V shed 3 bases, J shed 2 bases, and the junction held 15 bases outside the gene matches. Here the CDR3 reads CASSARPRTGIANTEAFF. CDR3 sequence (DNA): TGTGCCAGCAGCGCCCGACCTAGGACAGGGATAGCTAACACTGAAGCTTTCTTT.